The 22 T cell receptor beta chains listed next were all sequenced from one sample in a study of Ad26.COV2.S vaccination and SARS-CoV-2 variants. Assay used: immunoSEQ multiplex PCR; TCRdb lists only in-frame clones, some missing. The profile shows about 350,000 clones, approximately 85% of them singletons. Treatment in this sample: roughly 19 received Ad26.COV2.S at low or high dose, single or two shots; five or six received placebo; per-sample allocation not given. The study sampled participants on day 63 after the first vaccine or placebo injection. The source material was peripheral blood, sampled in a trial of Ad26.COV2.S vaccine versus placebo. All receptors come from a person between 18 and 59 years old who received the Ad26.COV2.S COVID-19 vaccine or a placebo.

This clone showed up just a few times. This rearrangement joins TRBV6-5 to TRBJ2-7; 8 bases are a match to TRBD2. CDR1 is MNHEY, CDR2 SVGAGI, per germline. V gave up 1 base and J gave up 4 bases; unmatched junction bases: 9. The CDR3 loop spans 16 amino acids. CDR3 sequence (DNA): TGTGCCAGCAGTTACTTAGGCGCGGGAGGAACTTACGAGCAGTACTTC. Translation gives CASSYLGAGGTYEQYF.

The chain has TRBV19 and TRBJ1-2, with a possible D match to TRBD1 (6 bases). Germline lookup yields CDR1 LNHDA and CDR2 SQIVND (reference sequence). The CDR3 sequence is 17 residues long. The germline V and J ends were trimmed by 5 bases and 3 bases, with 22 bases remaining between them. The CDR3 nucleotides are TGTGCCAGTAGTCCTCCCGGACAGCGGATAAATCACTATGGCTACACCTTC. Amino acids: CASSPPGQRINHYGYTF.

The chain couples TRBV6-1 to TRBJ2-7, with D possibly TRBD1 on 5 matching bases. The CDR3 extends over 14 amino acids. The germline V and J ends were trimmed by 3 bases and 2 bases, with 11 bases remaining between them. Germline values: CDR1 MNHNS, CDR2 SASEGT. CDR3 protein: CASSELTAPYEQYF. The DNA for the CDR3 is TGTGCCAGCAGTGAGCTGACAGCCCCCTACGAGCAGTACTTC.

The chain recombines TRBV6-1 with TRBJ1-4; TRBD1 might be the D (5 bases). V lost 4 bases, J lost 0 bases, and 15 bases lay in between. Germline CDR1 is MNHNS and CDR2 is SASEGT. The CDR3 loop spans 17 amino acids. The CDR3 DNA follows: TGTGCCAGCAGTGGAGGAGGGGCAGTTGCAACTAATGAAAAACTGTTTTTT. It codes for CASSGGGAVATNEKLFF.

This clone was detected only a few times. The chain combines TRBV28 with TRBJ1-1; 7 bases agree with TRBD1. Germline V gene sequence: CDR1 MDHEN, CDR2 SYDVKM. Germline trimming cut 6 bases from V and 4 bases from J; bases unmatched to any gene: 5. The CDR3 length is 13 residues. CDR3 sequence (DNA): TGTGCCAGCAGCCCCAACAGGGGCACTGAAGCTTTCTTT. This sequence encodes CASSPNRGTEAFF.

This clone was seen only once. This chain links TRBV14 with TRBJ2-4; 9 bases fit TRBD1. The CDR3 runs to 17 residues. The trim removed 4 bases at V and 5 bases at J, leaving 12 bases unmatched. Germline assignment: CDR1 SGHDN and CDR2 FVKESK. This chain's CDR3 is CASSLLGMGQGENIQYF. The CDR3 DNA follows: TGTGCCAGCAGCCTCCTCGGTATGGGACAGGGTGAAAACATTCAGTACTTC.

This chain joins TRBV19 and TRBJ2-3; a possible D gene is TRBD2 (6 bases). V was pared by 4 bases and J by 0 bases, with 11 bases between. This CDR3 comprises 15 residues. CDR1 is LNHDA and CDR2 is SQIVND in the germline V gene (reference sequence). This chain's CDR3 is CASSTLSGSTDTQYF. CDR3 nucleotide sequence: TGTGCCAGTAGTACCCTTAGCGGAAGCACAGATACGCAGTATTTT.

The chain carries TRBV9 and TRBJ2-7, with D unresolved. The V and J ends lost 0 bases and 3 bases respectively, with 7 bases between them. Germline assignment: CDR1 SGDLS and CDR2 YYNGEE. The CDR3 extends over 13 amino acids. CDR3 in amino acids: CASSVGSHYEQYF. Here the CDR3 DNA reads TGTGCCAGCAGCGTAGGTTCCCACTACGAGCAGTACTTC.

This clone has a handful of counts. CDR3 sequence reads: CASTRGRGGNTIYF. For the CDR3, the DNA is TGTGCCAGCACCCGGGGCAGGGGTGGAAACACCATATATTTT. This sequence joins TRBV6-5 and TRBJ1-3; D might be TRBD1 (6 bases). This CDR3 contains 14 residues. CDR1 is MNHEY, CDR2 SVGAGI, per germline. Trimming took 7 bases from V and 3 from J, leaving 13 bases between them.

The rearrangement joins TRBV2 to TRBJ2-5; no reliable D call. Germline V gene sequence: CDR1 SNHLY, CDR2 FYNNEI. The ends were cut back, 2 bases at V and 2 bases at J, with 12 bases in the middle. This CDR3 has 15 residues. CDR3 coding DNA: TGTGCCAGCAGTGAATCCGGCAGCCCGCAAGAGACCCAGTACTTC. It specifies CASSESGSPQETQYF.

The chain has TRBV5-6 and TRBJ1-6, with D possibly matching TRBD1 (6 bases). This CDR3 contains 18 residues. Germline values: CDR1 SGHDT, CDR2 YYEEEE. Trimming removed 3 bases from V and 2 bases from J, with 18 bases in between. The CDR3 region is CASSSGHGDRTYNSPLHF. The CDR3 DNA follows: TGTGCCAGCAGCTCGGGACACGGCGATAGAACCTATAATTCACCCCTCCACTTT.

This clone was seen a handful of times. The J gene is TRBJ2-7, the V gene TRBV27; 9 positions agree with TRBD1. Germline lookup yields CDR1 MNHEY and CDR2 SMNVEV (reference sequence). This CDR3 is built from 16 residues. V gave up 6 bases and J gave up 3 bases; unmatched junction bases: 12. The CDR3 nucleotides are TGTGCCAGCAGGGGAGGGGGACAGGGCCTCTTCTACGAGCAGTACTTC. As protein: CASRGGGQGLFYEQYF.

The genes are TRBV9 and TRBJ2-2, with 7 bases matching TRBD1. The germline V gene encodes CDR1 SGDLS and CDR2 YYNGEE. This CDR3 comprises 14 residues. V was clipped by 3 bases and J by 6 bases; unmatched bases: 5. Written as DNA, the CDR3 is TGTGCCAGCAGCGCACAGACAGGGTCCGGGGAGCTGTTTTTT. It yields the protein CASSAQTGSGELFF.

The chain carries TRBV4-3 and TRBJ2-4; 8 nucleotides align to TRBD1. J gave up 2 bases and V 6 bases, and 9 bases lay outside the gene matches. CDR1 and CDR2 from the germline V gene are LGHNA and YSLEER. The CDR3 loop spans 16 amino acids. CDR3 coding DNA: TGCGCCAGCAGTCAAACTACAGGGGGGCCCAAAAACATTCAGTACTTC. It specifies CASSQTTGGPKNIQYF.

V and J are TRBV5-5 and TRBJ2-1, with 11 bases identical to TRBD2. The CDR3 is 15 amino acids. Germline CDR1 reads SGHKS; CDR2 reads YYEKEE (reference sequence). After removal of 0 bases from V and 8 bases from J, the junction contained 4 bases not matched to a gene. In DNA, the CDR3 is TGTGCCAGCAGCTTGGAGACTAGCGGGAAGCATGAGCAGTTCTTC. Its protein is CASSLETSGKHEQFF.

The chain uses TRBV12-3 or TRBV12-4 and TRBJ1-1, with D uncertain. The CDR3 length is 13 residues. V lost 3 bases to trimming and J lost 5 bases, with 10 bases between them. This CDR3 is CASSFTKGTEAFF. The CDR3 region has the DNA TGTGCCAGCAGTTTTACAAAAGGGACTGAAGCTTTCTTT.

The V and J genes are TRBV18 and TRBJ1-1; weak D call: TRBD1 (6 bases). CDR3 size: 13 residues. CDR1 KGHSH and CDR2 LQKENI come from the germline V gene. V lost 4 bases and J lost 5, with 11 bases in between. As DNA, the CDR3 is TGTGCCAGCTCACTAGGACAGCCTACTGAAGCTTTCTTT. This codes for CASSLGQPTEAFF.

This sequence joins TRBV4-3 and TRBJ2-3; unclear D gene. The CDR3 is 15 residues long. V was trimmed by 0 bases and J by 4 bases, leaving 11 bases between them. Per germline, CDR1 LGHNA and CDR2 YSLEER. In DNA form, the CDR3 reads TGCGCCAGCAGCCAAGATCTCCGCCCTCCAGATACGCAGTATTTT. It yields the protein CASSQDLRPPDTQYF.

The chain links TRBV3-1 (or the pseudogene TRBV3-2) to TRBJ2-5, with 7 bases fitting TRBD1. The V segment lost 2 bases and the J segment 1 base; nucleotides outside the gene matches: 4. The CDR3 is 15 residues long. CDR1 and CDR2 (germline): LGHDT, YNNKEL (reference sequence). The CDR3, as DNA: TGTGCCAGCAGCCAACGACAGGGCTCCCAAGAGACCCAGTACTTC. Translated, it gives CASSQRQGSQETQYF.

CDR3 sequence reads: CASSFGGATYNEQFF. CDR3 nucleotide sequence: TGCGCCAGCAGCTTCGGGGGGGCCACCTACAATGAGCAGTTCTTC. The V gene is TRBV5-1, the J gene TRBJ2-1, with 8 bases that match TRBD2. The V and J ends lost 2 bases and 2 bases, in that order; junction bases with no gene match: 3. In germline, CDR1 is SGHRS, CDR2 YFSETQ. CDR3 length equals 15 residues. Based on the CDR3 plus reference TRBV5-1 and TRBJ2-1, the full variable domain is KAGVTQTPRYLIKTRGQQVTLSCSPISGHRSVSWYQQTPGQGLQFLFEYFSETQRNKGNFPGRFSGRQFSNSRSEMNVSTLELGDSALYLCASSFGGATYNEQFFGPGTRLTVL.

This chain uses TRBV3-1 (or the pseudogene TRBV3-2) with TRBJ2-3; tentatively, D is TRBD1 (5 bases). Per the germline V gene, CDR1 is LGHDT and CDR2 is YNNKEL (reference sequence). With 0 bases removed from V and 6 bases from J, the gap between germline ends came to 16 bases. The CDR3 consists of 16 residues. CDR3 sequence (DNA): TGTGCCAGCAGCCAAGATTTAAAGACAGTTGGGGATACGCAGTATTTT. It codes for CASSQDLKTVGDTQYF.

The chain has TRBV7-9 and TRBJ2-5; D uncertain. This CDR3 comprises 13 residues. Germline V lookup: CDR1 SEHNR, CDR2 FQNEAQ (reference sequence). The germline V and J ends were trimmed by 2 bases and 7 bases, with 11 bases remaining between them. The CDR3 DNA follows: TGTGCCAGCAGCTTATCCGTTATTAGGACCCAGTACTTC. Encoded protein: CASSLSVIRTQYF.